This is a list of T cell receptor beta chains from one sample in a study of CD8+CD57+ T cells in acquired aplastic anemia. TCRdb re-called the reads with MiXCR, one entry per CDR3 protein. Among approximately 170,000 distinct CDR3 sequences listed, under 75% were seen once. What was sequenced was sorted CD4+, CD8+, or CD8+CD57+ T cells (not recorded which) from PBMCs. The receptors originated from a human donor in good health. Both conserved end residues are part of each CDR3. A D gene is named only where the DNA matches it firmly. Not all rows give a size; the values are once, few, many and, for expanded clones, a class.

V	J	D	size	DNA	CDR3
TRBV20-1	TRBJ2-7	.	once	TGCAGTGCTAGAGATCAAAGTCTGAGCTCCTACGAGCAGTACTTC	CSARDQSLSSYEQYF
TRBV6-4	TRBJ1-5	.	.	TGTGCCAGCAGTTTCGACTTCCCCAGGGGCAATCAGCCCCAGCATTTT	CASSFDFPRGNQPQHF
TRBV29-1	TRBJ2-1	.	many	TGCAGCGTTGGTTTCGGGAATGAGCAGTTCTTC	CSVGFGNEQFF
TRBV6-5	TRBJ1-6	.	few	TGTGCCACAAGGTCCGGGTATAATTCACCCCTCCACTTT	CATRSGYNSPLHF
TRBV7-3	TRBJ2-2	TRBD1	many	TGTGCCAGCAGCCCGGACAGGGAAACCGGGGAGCTGTTTTTT	CASSPDRETGELFF
TRBV2	TRBJ2-3	.	.	TGTGCCAGCAGTCGGGACTCTAAACCGGGAGATACGCAGTATTTT	CASSRDSKPGDTQYF
TRBV24-1	TRBJ2-7	.	few	TGTGCCACTTCCTCAGGGCAGAACTCCTACGAGCAGTACTTC	CATSSGQNSYEQYF
TRBV15	TRBJ1-2	.	many	TGTGCCACCAGCATGGCCTCAACAGGCTATGGCTACACCTTC	CATSMASTGYGYTF
TRBV7-8	TRBJ1-6	.	.	TGTGCCAGCAGCTCTTCCCACAGGGAGAGGCATAATTCACCCCTCCACTTT	CASSSSHRERHNSPLHF
TRBV6-2/TRBV6-3	TRBJ2-2	.	many	TGTGCCAGCAGGGCCGGGGGCCCCGGGGAGCTGTTTTTT	CASRAGGPGELFF
TRBV7-9	TRBJ2-1	.	.	TGTGCCAGCAGCGTTGAAGTCGGGAGTGGTGAGCAGTTCTTC	CASSVEVGSGEQFF
TRBV5-1	TRBJ2-3	.	.	TGCGCCAGCAGCTTGGACGGGACTGCCACAGATACGCAGTATTTT	CASSLDGTATDTQYF
TRBV20-1	TRBJ2-1	.	few	TGCAGTGCTAGTACGGGATCGGACAATGAGCAGTTCTTC	CSASTGSDNEQFF
TRBV9	TRBJ1-1	.	.	.	CASSVVGQGASNTEASF
TRBV27	TRBJ2-2	TRBD1	.	TGTGCCACCTCCGGGACAGGGTTGGGAACCGGGGAGCTGTTTTTT	CATSGTGLGTGELFF
TRBV27	TRBJ2-2	.	many	TGTGCCAGCAGTTCGGGGACCGGGGAGCTGTTTTTT	CASSSGTGELFF
TRBV5-1	TRBJ1-3	.	.	TGCGCCAGCAGCTTGGGGGCGAGCTCTGGAAACACCATATATTTT	CASSLGASSGNTIYF
TRBV7-2	TRBJ2-7	TRBD2	.	TGTGCCAGCAGCTCCAGCGGGGGCCCCTACGAGCAGTACTTC	CASSSSGGPYEQYF
TRBV25-1	TRBJ2-3	.	.	TGTGCCAGCAGTGAAGTTGGGTGGCTCAGGGCAGATACGCAGTATTTT	CASSEVGWLRADTQYF
TRBV20-1	TRBJ1-5	.	.	TGCAGTGCTAGAGATCCGATGAAGGGGCAGGGACAGCCCCAGCATTTT	CSARDPMKGQGQPQHF
TRBV2	TRBJ2-5	TRBD2	.	TGTGCCAGCAGGGCTACTAGCGGGAGAGGGGCAGAGACCCAGTACTTC	CASRATSGRGAETQYF
TRBV5-5	TRBJ1-4	TRBD1	.	TGTGCCAGCAGCGCAACCACCGGGACAGGGATAAAACTGTTTTTT	CASSATTGTGIKLFF
TRBV6-2/TRBV6-3	TRBJ2-3	.	.	TGTGCCAGCAGTCCTGACTACAATACGCAGTATTTT	CASSPDYNTQYF
TRBV19	TRBJ2-1	.	many	TGTGCCAGTAGTATCCTGGGCTACAATGAGCAGTTCTTC	CASSILGYNEQFF
TRBV20-1	TRBJ2-1	.	.	TGCAGTGCTAACGGCGGGGTGGCCTACAATGAGCAGTTCTTC	CSANGGVAYNEQFF
TRBV5-1	TRBJ1-2	.	.	TGCGCCAGCAGCTTAGCTACCTATGGCTACACCTTC	CASSLATYGYTF
TRBV10-1	TRBJ2-1	TRBD1	.	TGCGCCACCGCGGACAGGGGGTATTCCTACAATGAGCAGTTCTTC	CATADRGYSYNEQFF
TRBV7-6	TRBJ2-2	TRBD2	few	TGTGCCAGCGTGGTAATAGCGGGATCCGGGGAGCTGTTTTTT	CASVVIAGSGELFF
TRBV24-1	TRBJ2-1	.	.	TGTGCCACCAGTGAGACGGGGGAGGAACCCAATGAGCAGTTCTTC	CATSETGEEPNEQFF
TRBV7-9	TRBJ2-7	TRBD2	.	TGTACCAGCAGCTTGACTAGCGCCTCCTACGAGCAGTACTTC	CTSSLTSASYEQYF
TRBV7-9	TRBJ2-7	TRBD2	.	TGTGCCAGCAGTTCTTCCGGGGGGGCCTCCTACGAGCAGTACTTC	CASSSSGGASYEQYF
TRBV20-1	TRBJ2-7	.	.	TGCAGTGCTGCGGGGGCGACGGGGTACGAGCAGTACTTC	CSAAGATGYEQYF
TRBV6-4	TRBJ1-1	.	.	TGTGCCAGCAGTCCCCGGGGAGTGAACACTGAAGCTTTCTTT	CASSPRGVNTEAFF
TRBV9	TRBJ1-6	.	.	TGTGCCAGCAGCGTAGCTGTCGAGGAGGGGAGTGGGAATTCACCCCTCCACTTT	CASSVAVEEGSGNSPLHF
TRBV15	TRBJ2-6	.	.	TGTGCCACCACGGGAGCTGGGGCCAACGTCCTGACTTTC	CATTGAGANVLTF
TRBV12-3/TRBV12-4	TRBJ1-6	.	.	TGTGCCAGCACCCAAGCCCGCGACAGAATTAATTCACCCCTCCACTTT	CASTQARDRINSPLHF
TRBV20-1	TRBJ1-5	.	.	TGCAGTGCTAGGGGGGCAGGTCAGCCCCAGCATTTT	CSARGAGQPQHF
TRBV7-2	TRBJ2-3	TRBD2	.	TGTGCCAGCATCCACCCCGCCCTAGCGGGAACGCTGCGCACAGATACGCAGTATTTT	CASIHPALAGTLRTDTQYF
TRBV7-9	TRBJ2-7	TRBD1	.	TGTGCCAGCAGACGACAGGACAGGTCGTCCTACGAGCAGTACTTC	CASRRQDRSSYEQYF
TRBV20-1	TRBJ1-2	TRBD1	once	TGCAGTGCTAGAGAGGACAGGGGGAGCTATGGCTACACCTTC	CSAREDRGSYGYTF
TRBV19	TRBJ2-3	.	many	TGTGCCAGTAGCCCCCGCTCCGTAAACACAGATACGCAGTATTTT	CASSPRSVNTDTQYF
TRBV5-1	TRBJ1-1	.	many	TGCGCCAGCAGCTTGGGGGTGGGAGTGTTACAGAACACTGAAGCTTTCTTT	CASSLGVGVLQNTEAFF
TRBV2	TRBJ2-3	TRBD1	.	TGTGCCAGCGGAACAGGGGGCGGCGCAGATACGCAGTATTTT	CASGTGGGADTQYF
TRBV7-9	TRBJ2-6	TRBD1	many	TGTGCCAGCAGGTATACCGGGACAGGGGTCTCTGGGGCCAACGTCCTGACTTTC	CASRYTGTGVSGANVLTF
TRBV19	TRBJ1-1	.	.	TGTGCCAGTAGTCCATCGCTGAACACTGAAGCTTTCTTT	CASSPSLNTEAFF
TRBV5-8	TRBJ2-7	TRBD2	.	TGCGCCAGCAGCCACGAGGGACTAGCGGGGGTCGACTCCTACGAGCAGTACTTC	CASSHEGLAGVDSYEQYF
TRBV10-3	TRBJ1-2	.	.	TGTGCCATCAGCCCGGGGGGCGCCTACTATGGCTACACCTTC	CAISPGGAYYGYTF
TRBV2	TRBJ2-3	.	.	TGTGCCAGCAGTGATTATCGGACCTTCACAGATACGCAGTATTTT	CASSDYRTFTDTQYF
TRBV27	TRBJ2-1	.	.	TGTGCCAGCAATGCAACAGGCTACAATGAGCAGTTCTTC	CASNATGYNEQFF
TRBV9	TRBJ2-2	.	.	TGTGCCAGCAGCGTTGACAGGTTTTTCGCGAACACCGGGGAGCTGTTTTTT	CASSVDRFFANTGELFF
TRBV29-1	TRBJ1-1	.	.	TGCAGCGCCCACGCGCATATTGCGAACACTGAAGCTTTCTTT	CSAHAHIANTEAFF
TRBV25-1	TRBJ2-3	TRBD1	.	TGTGCCAGCAGTGATTATCTGGGGGACAGCATCACAGATACGCAGTATTTT	CASSDYLGDSITDTQYF
TRBV12-3/TRBV12-4	TRBJ1-1	.	few	TGTGCCAGCAGTCACGGGGGGGCTGGCGCTGAAGCTTTCTTT	CASSHGGAGAEAFF
TRBV20-1	TRBJ2-2	.	many	TGCAGTGCTAGTCTCCACGGGAGTTTGAACACCGGGGAGCTGTTTTTT	CSASLHGSLNTGELFF
TRBV5-1	TRBJ2-1	.	.	TGCGCCAGCAGACGTGACTTATCCTCCTACAATGAGCAGTTCTTC	CASRRDLSSYNEQFF
TRBV4-3	TRBJ2-2	TRBD2	.	TGCGCCAGCAGCCAGCCGGGACTAGTGTCGAACACCGGGGAGCTGTTTTTT	CASSQPGLVSNTGELFF
TRBV7-8	TRBJ1-5	.	.	TGTGCCAGCAGCTCGTCGAGGGGGGTGAGCAATCAGCCCCAGCATTTT	CASSSSRGVSNQPQHF
TRBV7-8	TRBJ2-7	TRBD1	.	TGTGCCAGCAGCTTAGACAGGGGATCCGGCGAGCAGTACTTC	CASSLDRGSGEQYF
TRBV19	TRBJ2-3	.	.	TGTGCCAGTAGTATGGCGGGGCAAACAGATACGCAGTATTTT	CASSMAGQTDTQYF
TRBV7-8	TRBJ2-1	.	.	TGTGCCAGCAGCCAGCAGGGTTACAATGAGCAGTTCTTC	CASSQQGYNEQFF